These T cell receptor beta chains were read from a single sample in a study of early stage breast cancer tumors. Assay used: immunoSEQ multiplex PCR; TCRdb lists only in-frame clones, some missing. Of some 30,000 clones listed, around four fifths are singletons. The sequencing sample was made of blood. The receptors derive from a person aged 45 to 59 with breast cancer. Each CDR3 is given with its conserved first and last residue. A D gene is named only where the DNA matches it firmly. Clone size is stated in some rows and not others, as once, few, many or a class when expanded.

CDR3 | DNA | D | J | size | V
CASSGAGELFF | TGTGCCAGCAGTGGAGCCGGGGAGCTGTTTTTT | . | TRBJ2-2 | . | TRBV2
CASSSLAGGGNEQFF | TGTGCCAGCAGCTCACTAGCGGGAGGGGGCAATGAGCAGTTCTTC | TRBD2 | TRBJ2-1 | . | TRBV9
CASTLTGPGEKLFF | TGCGCCAGCACCCTTACGGGGCCGGGGGAAAAACTGTTTTTT | . | TRBJ1-4 | . | TRBV4-1
CSSSPGTGQETQYF | TGCAGCTCCTCTCCTGGGACAGGCCAAGAGACCCAGTACTTC | TRBD1 | TRBJ2-5 | . | TRBV29-1
CASSRGTSNEQFF | TGTGCCAGCAGCCGCGGGACATCGAATGAGCAGTTCTTC | . | TRBJ2-1 | once | TRBV5-6
CASSPPRQVRGEQYF | TGTGCCAGCAGCCCCCCCCGACAGGTTCGTGGCGAGCAGTACTTC | . | TRBJ2-7 | . | TRBV7-9
CASSMGGSSYNEQFF | TGTGCCAGTAGTATGGGGGGGAGCTCCTACAATGAGCAGTTCTTC | TRBD2 | TRBJ2-1 | . | TRBV19
CASLIVRDREWGNQPQHF | TGTGCCAGCCTAATCGTCCGGGACAGGGAATGGGGCAATCAGCCCCAGCATTTT | TRBD1 | TRBJ1-5 | . | TRBV19
CASSLVDWLPAYEQYF | TGTGCCAGCAGCTTAGTCGACTGGCTGCCAGCCTACGAGCAGTACTTC | . | TRBJ2-7 | . | TRBV11-2
CASSQGLAGYNEQFF | TGCGCCAGCAGCCAGGGACTAGCGGGCTACAATGAGCAGTTCTTC | TRBD2 | TRBJ2-1 | . | TRBV5-1
CASSFGQETQYF | TGTGCCAGCAGTTTTGGTCAAGAGACCCAGTACTTC | . | TRBJ2-5 | . | TRBV7-9
CAISVRGEGYGYTF | TGTGCCATCAGTGTTCGGGGGGAGGGCTATGGCTACACCTTC | . | TRBJ1-2 | . | TRBV10-3
CASSQPRQASMNTEAFF | TGCGCCAGCAGCCAACCCCGACAGGCCTCTATGAACACTGAAGCTTTCTTT | . | TRBJ1-1 | . | TRBV4-1
CASSFRAGTGAKTQYF | TGCGCCAGCAGCTTTAGGGCCGGGACCGGTGCGAAGACCCAGTACTTC | . | TRBJ2-5 | . | TRBV5-1
CASSYDRGDGKLFF | TGTGCCAGCAGTTACGACAGGGGGGACGGAAAACTGTTTTTT | TRBD1 | TRBJ1-4 | . | TRBV6-5
CASSLARGSSYNSPLHF | TGTGCCAGCAGCTTGGCCCGGGGGAGCTCCTATAATTCACCCCTCCACTTT | . | TRBJ1-6 | few | TRBV5-4
CASSPPRTSGYNEQFF | TGTGCCAGCTCACCACCCCGGACTAGCGGCTACAATGAGCAGTTCTTC | TRBD2 | TRBJ2-1 | . | TRBV18
CASRGRAYQPQHF | TGTGCCAGTAGGGGCAGGGCTTATCAGCCCCAGCATTTT | . | TRBJ1-5 | once | TRBV19
CASSLARGYSPLHF | TGTGCCAGCAGCTTGGCCAGGGGGTATTCACCCCTCCACTTT | TRBD1 | TRBJ1-6 | . | TRBV11-2
CAISESGTGVSDTQYF | TGTGCCATCAGTGAGTCCGGGACAGGGGTCTCAGATACGCAGTATTTT | TRBD1 | TRBJ2-3 | once | TRBV10-3
CSVDQGANYGYTF | TGCAGCGTTGACCAGGGGGCAAACTATGGCTACACCTTC | TRBD1 | TRBJ1-2 | . | TRBV29-1
CASSARGPGGETQYF | TGTGCCAGCAGCGCCAGGGGACCCGGGGGGGAGACCCAGTACTTC | . | TRBJ2-5 | . | TRBV9
CASSALAGRASYTGELFF | TGCGCCAGCAGTGCTCTTGCCGGGAGGGCCTCGTACACCGGGGAGCTGTTTTTT | TRBD2 | TRBJ2-2 | . | TRBV10-2
CASSRTGANYGYTF | TGCGCCAGCAGCCGAACAGGGGCTAACTATGGCTACACCTTC | TRBD1 | TRBJ1-2 | . | TRBV4-1
CASSFRDRGRYGYTF | TGTGCCAGCAGTTTCCGGGACAGGGGCCGCTATGGCTACACCTTC | TRBD1 | TRBJ1-2 | . | TRBV28
CASSLELQGSTEAFF | TGCGCCAGCAGCTTGGAGCTTCAGGGGAGCACTGAAGCTTTCTTT | . | TRBJ1-1 | . | TRBV5-1
CASSQGLAGVETQYF | TGCGCCAGCAGCCAAGGACTAGCGGGGGTAGAGACCCAGTACTTC | TRBD2 | TRBJ2-5 | . | TRBV4-1
CASSVPGQGFFEAFF | TGTGCCAGCAGCGTACCGGGACAGGGATTCTTTGAAGCTTTCTTT | TRBD1 | TRBJ1-1 | . | TRBV7-9
CASSQGRYYEQYF | TGTGCCAGCAGCCAGGGGCGATACTACGAGCAGTACTTC | . | TRBJ2-7 | . | TRBV14
CASSYPQVGPSYEQYF | TGCGCCAGCAGCTACCCACAGGTGGGACCGAGTTACGAGCAGTACTTC | . | TRBJ2-7 | . | TRBV5-1
CASSLSTGRTYEQYF | TGTGCCAGCAGTTTATCGACAGGGAGGACCTACGAGCAGTACTTC | . | TRBJ2-7 | . | TRBV27
CASSEGGTEAFF | TGTGCCAGCAGTGAAGGAGGAACTGAAGCTTTCTTT | . | TRBJ1-1 | . | TRBV2
CATKRSSYEQYF | TGTGCCACCAAGAGGAGCTCCTACGAGCAGTACTTC | . | TRBJ2-7 | . | TRBV6-5
CSVDANANYGYTF | TGCAGCGTTGATGCAAATGCTAACTATGGCTACACCTTC | . | TRBJ1-2 | . | TRBV29-1
CASSTTLHWRNTEAFF | TGTGCCAGCAGCACCACGTTACATTGGCGGAACACTGAAGCTTTCTTT | . | TRBJ1-1 | . | TRBV5-6
CASSQGGGTSGIYEQFF | TGCGCCAGCAGCCAAGGGGGGGGGACTAGCGGGATCTATGAGCAGTTCTTC | TRBD2 | TRBJ2-1 | . | TRBV4-1
CASSQVRGPAYEQYF | TGCGCCAGCAGCCAAGTGAGGGGGCCGGCCTACGAGCAGTACTTC | TRBD1 | TRBJ2-7 | . | TRBV4-3
CASSALTGGEQYF | TGTGCCAGCAGCGCCTTGACAGGAGGCGAGCAGTACTTC | . | TRBJ2-7 | . | TRBV9
CASSVDSGGSDTQYF | TGTGCCAGCAGCGTAGATAGCGGGGGGTCAGATACGCAGTATTTT | TRBD2 | TRBJ2-3 | once | TRBV9
CASRRGLTDTQYF | TGTGCCAGCAGGAGGGGGCTCACAGATACGCAGTATTTT | TRBD1 | TRBJ2-3 | . | TRBV6-5
CASSFPSIRAGDEQYF | TGTGCCAGCAGTTTTCCATCCATCAGGGCTGGAGACGAGCAGTACTTC | . | TRBJ2-7 | medium-sized | TRBV28